The T cell receptor (beta chain) described here comes from a study of T-cell reconstitution after alpha-beta-depleted transplantation in children. This clonotype has a handful of counts. The authors prepared the TCRbeta library with unique molecular identifiers. MiXCR, applied by TCRdb to the PCR reads, yields one record per CDR3 protein. The data show approximately 590,000 distinct CDR3 sequences, about 10% seen once. The sequence derives from a human donor who donated a stem cell graft to a child with acute myeloid leukemia. Sequences were derived from PBMCs from the stem cell graft donor, sampled from the stem cell graft.

The DNA for the CDR3 is TGTGCCAGCAGTGAGGACGGGACAGGGTTCGGCTACACCTTC. Residues: CASSEDGTGFGYTF. The chain links TRBV6-1 to TRBJ1-2; 9 bases match TRBD1. The CDR3 consists of 14 residues. The V gene's germline CDR1 is MNHNS and CDR2 SASEGT. The junction had 7 bases not matched to a gene; V was cut back by 3 bases and J by 8 bases.